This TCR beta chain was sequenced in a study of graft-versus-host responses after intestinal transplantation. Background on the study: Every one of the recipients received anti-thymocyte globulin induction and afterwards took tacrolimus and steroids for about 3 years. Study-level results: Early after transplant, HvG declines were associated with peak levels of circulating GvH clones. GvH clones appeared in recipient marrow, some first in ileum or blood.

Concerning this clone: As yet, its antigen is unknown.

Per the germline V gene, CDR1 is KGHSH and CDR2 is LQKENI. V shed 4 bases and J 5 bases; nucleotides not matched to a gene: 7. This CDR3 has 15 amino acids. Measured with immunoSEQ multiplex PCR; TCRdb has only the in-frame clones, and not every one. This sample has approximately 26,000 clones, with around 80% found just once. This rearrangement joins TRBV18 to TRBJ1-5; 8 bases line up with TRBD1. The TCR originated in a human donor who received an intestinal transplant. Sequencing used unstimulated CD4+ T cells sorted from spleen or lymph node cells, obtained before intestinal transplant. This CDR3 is CASSRWDRSYQPQHF. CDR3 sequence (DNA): TGTGCCAGCTCACGATGGGACAGGAGCTATCAGCCCCAGCATTTT.